This note documents a single T cell receptor (beta chain) sequence. The data were obtained in a study of T cell responses to AZD1222 COVID-19 vaccine. The germline gives CDR1 SGHVS, CDR2 FNYEAQ. Trimming cost V 6 bases and J 9 bases, with 15 bases left between them. This CDR3 comprises 13 residues. Generated by immunoSEQ multiplex PCR, the TCRdb table keeps only in-frame clones and is missing some. Of 90,000 to 120,000 clones listed, around 93% are singletons. Sequences were derived from peripheral blood, sampled 28 days after the second AZD1222 dose. The source is an adult who received the AZD1222 COVID-19 vaccine. The chain is built from TRBV7-6 and TRBJ1-5, with D possibly matching TRBD1 (6 bases). The CDR3 DNA reads TGTGCCAGCAGTGGGGACACCCGAGGGCCCCAGCATTTT. Translating it yields CASSGDTRGPQHF.